This is a list of T cell receptor beta chains from one sample in a study of T cell repertoires in cytomegalovirus infection. TCRdb reprocessed the reads with MiXCR, giving one entry per CDR3 protein. The table includes approximately 290,000 distinct CDR3 sequences, roughly 25% detected once. The sample consisted of PBMCs. The receptors shown here come from a human donor in good health (CMV status not recorded). Some clones in this sample may be carry-over from other donors' samples. Each CDR3 is given with its conserved first and last residue. The D gene is left open where the match is weak. A row's size may be missing; if present it is once, few, many or a size class.

j_call d_call clone_size v_call cdr3_nt cdr3_aa
TRBJ1-1 NA few TRBV7-2 TGTGCCAGCAGCTTGATGGGCAGGGTGAACACTGAAGCTTTCTTT CASSLMGRVNTEAFF
TRBJ2-3 TRBD1 NA TRBV7-2 TGTGCCAGCAGGCAAAAGGGGGCTCCCCGGCGTTCATTCGGCACAGATACGCAGTATTTT CASRQKGAPRRSFGTDTQYF
TRBJ2-1 NA few TRBV7-2 TGTGCCAGCAGCCCCATAAATCAGGGACGGGGTGAGCAGTTCTTC CASSPINQGRGEQFF
TRBJ1-2 TRBD1 NA TRBV29-1 TGCAGCGTCGATGGACAGGCAAACTATGGCTACACCTTC CSVDGQANYGYTF
TRBJ1-2 TRBD1 NA TRBV14 TGTGCCAGCAGCACAAGACAGGGTTTCAACTATGGCTACACCTTC CASSTRQGFNYGYTF
TRBJ2-1 TRBD2 few TRBV11-2 TGTGCCAGCAGCCCTAGGGGGACTAGCGGTCCCAATGAGCAGTTCTTC CASSPRGTSGPNEQFF
TRBJ2-3 NA few TRBV7-2 TGTGCCACCACAGGGGCTAGCGCCCCAGATACGCAGTATTTT CATTGASAPDTQYF
TRBJ1-5 NA many TRBV7-2 TGTGCCAGCAGCTTATACGGGACCTCAAATCAGCCCCAGCATTTT CASSLYGTSNQPQHF
TRBJ1-4 NA NA TRBV7-4 TGTGCCAGCAGCCGTCCGACAGATGAAAAACTGTTTTTT CASSRPTDEKLFF
TRBJ2-7 NA many TRBV7-2 TGTGCCAGCAGCTTATTAAGGTCCTCCTACGAGCAGTACTTC CASSLLRSSYEQYF
TRBJ2-2 TRBD2 NA TRBV20-1 TGCAGTGCCGCGGGAGGCCGGTTCGCGAACACCGGGGAGCTGTTTTTT CSAAGGRFANTGELFF
TRBJ2-5 NA many TRBV11-1 TGTGCCAGCAGCTTCGCTCAGCCCCAAGAGACCCAGTACTTC CASSFAQPQETQYF